This T cell receptor beta chain was sequenced for a study of blood T cells in healthy people across ages (dated by TCRdb to the mid-2010s). For the study in its entirety: In model experiments, template switching captured about one uniquely barcoded TCR beta cDNA molecule for every two T cells. The study analyzed two additional independent replicas of 1 million unique cDNA reads from the same blood draw for two donors, one aged 18 to 30 and one aged 80 or older. Using deep sequencing normalized with unique cDNA molecular identifiers, the study measured how TCR beta repertoire diversity changes with age. To avoid experimental bias, donors of different ages were spread randomly across the sequencing lanes. Four age groups were formed from the donors: young (average about 15 years), middle-aged (approximately 40), aged (approximately 60) and long-lived (about 80). What the study reported, not specific to this receptor: Because donor CMV infection status was unknown, age-related changes in expanded clonotypes were potentially confounded. Estimates of total diversity based on one million sequenced T cells were considered lower bounds and underestimates. Observed TCR beta diversity correlated strongly with the percentage of naive T cells measured by flow cytometry. The long-lived group showed more naive CD4+ T cells, fewer expanded clones and increased TCR diversity than the aged group, suggesting age selection. Observed TCR beta diversity per million T cells fell roughly linearly with age, and a significant reduction was already apparent by age roughly 40. Conclusive comparison of naive and antigen-experienced compartments was prevented by the profiling of bulk unsorted PBMCs.

Library creation used 5' RACE. The instrument was an Illumina HiSeq 2500. A second roughly 6 to 12 cycle PCR used a sample-barcoded 5' primer and a J-beta primer mix. Each TCR beta cDNA molecule received a unique molecular identifier from a template-switch 5' adaptor carrying 12 random nucleotides. Each sample yielded at least 2.5 million CDR3-containing paired-end reads. All of the RNA was converted into first-strand cDNA using the Mint cDNA synthesis kit, with a TRBC-specific oligonucleotide serving as the primer. All cDNA was treated with uracil-DNA glycosylase and then went through a first 18-cycle PCR with the universal primers M1SS and BC2_uni_R. On the authors' methods: Normalization of each sample was performed by random selection of 1 million high-quality reads, each carrying a distinct molecular identifier. Reads with shared molecular identifiers were discarded instead of being binned into consensus sequences. MiTCR, with a Q25 quality threshold and the strictest error-elimination algorithm, was used for CDR3 identification, clonotype clustering and error correction. A nonparametric unseen species model using Euler transformation provided a lower-bound estimate of total TCR beta diversity. TCRdb's own reprocessing of the public reads used fastp at Q25 and MiXCR and kept productive beta chains. Rows are unified per CDR3 protein, each entry keeping the most common DNA and genes. The authors' filters were not applied to this entry. The sample yields 660,000 or so distinct CDR3 sequences; approximately 59% were counted once. The ten biggest clones cover 30% to 40% of the sample.

The donors were roughly 40 Caucasian individuals from Russia, aged roughly 6 to 100 years, who were systemically healthy. Roughly 10 milliliters of peripheral blood were collected from each donor into EDTA-treated Vacutainer tubes. PBMCs were isolated by Ficoll-Paque density-gradient centrifugation, with at least 7 million obtained per sample. Total RNA, at least 5 micrograms per sample, was extracted from PBMCs with Trizol reagent. For every donor, an aliquot of PBMCs went through flow cytometry to measure the percentages of naive CD45RAhigh/CD27high T cells. This clonotype was recorded a few times. The clone's antigen remains unknown. Base qualities are not provided; no much larger clone lies one nucleotide away. The germline V gene supplies CDR1 SQVTM and CDR2 ANQGSEA. The CDR3 has 12 amino acids, counting the end cysteine and phenylalanine. Only the CDR3 region is kept as DNA, spanning 36 bases read in frame from base 1. V gives up 7 bases and J gives up 1 base, and the segment between their germline ends measures 10 bases.

The chain employs TRBV29-1 and TRBJ2-5; the D gene cannot be resolved reliably. The receptor was isolated from a man between 60 and 70 years old in good health. Material: blood. CDR3 protein: CSGRRIQETQYF. The sequenced DNA: TGCAGCGGGAGACGTATCCAAGAGACCCAGTACTTC.